The rows below give T cell receptor beta chains drawn from one sample of a study of CD8 T cell repertoires and HIV-1 epitope variants. Their specific antigens are unknown. Generated by immunoSEQ multiplex PCR, the TCRdb table keeps only in-frame clones and is missing some. The sample carries roughly 1,900 clones, around 70% recorded once. Sequenced input: cultured CD8+ T cells derived from PBMCs. All receptors come from a male donor with HIV. Both conserved end residues are part of each CDR3. A D gene is named only where the DNA matches it firmly. Rows give clone size only sometimes, using once, few, many, or a class for an expanded clone.

V gene	clone size	J gene	D gene	CDR3 DNA	CDR3 protein
TRBV5-4	-	TRBJ2-3	TRBD2	TGTGCCAGCAGCAACTTTAACAGGGCGGGGGGACAAGATACGCAGTATTTT	CASSNFNRAGGQDTQYF
TRBV28	-	TRBJ2-7	TRBD2	TGTGCCAGCAGTCCCGGGACTAGCATCCGGGACGAGCAGTACTTC	CASSPGTSIRDEQYF
TRBV5-6	-	TRBJ2-3	TRBD1	TGTGCCAGCTCACCAGGGGGTCGCACAGATACGCAGTATTTT	CASSPGGRTDTQYF
TRBV7-9	-	TRBJ1-1	-	TGTGCCAGCAGTTTCCATAATACTGAAGCTTTCTTT	CASSFHNTEAFF
TRBV6-5	-	TRBJ2-7	-	TGTGCCAGCAGTCCTCTAGCGTACTCCTACGAGCAGTACTTC	CASSPLAYSYEQYF
TRBV11-1	-	TRBJ2-2	-	TGTGCCAGCAGCTTAGAGGGGGGCTTCAACACCGGGGAGCTGTTTTTT	CASSLEGGFNTGELFF
TRBV28	-	TRBJ1-1	-	TGTGCCAGCTCCTTTCCTGGTGACACTGAAGCTTTCTTT	CASSFPGDTEAFF
TRBV7-2	-	TRBJ2-4	-	TGTGCCAGCAGCCCCGGGGCCCTAGCCAAAAACATTCAGTACTTC	CASSPGALAKNIQYF
TRBV6-5	once	TRBJ2-7	TRBD2	TGTGCCAGCAGTTACTCGACTAGCGGGGCATCCTACGAGCAGTACTTC	CASSYSTSGASYEQYF
TRBV27	-	TRBJ2-7	TRBD1	TGTGCCAGCAGTTTATACCAGGGGGCACACGAGCAGTACTTC	CASSLYQGAHEQYF
TRBV18	-	TRBJ1-2	TRBD1	TGTGCCAGCTCACCAGGGACAGGGGGCTACTCCGGCTATGGCTACACCTTC	CASSPGTGGYSGYGYTF
TRBV7-8	-	TRBJ2-7	-	TGTGCCAGCAGCTTAGTGGGGGTTAGCTCCTACGAGCAGTACTTC	CASSLVGVSSYEQYF
TRBV27	-	TRBJ2-3	TRBD2	TGTGCCAGCAGACCCACGACTAGCGGGAGGGCTAGCACAGATACGCAGTATTTT	CASRPTTSGRASTDTQYF
TRBV5-1	-	TRBJ1-1	-	TGCGCCAGCACCTCAGGGAGTGATTGGTACACTGAAGCTTTCTTT	CASTSGSDWYTEAFF
TRBV9	-	TRBJ1-2	-	TGTGCCAGCAGCGTATCAGGGCGCGGCTACACCTTC	CASSVSGRGYTF
TRBV6-5	-	TRBJ1-1	TRBD1	TGTGCCAGCAGTTACCCGGGACAGGGGATTTACCAAGCTTTCTTT	CASSYPGQGIYQAFF
TRBV28	-	TRBJ1-1	-	TGTGCCAGCAGTTTTCGGGGATGGGGCACTGAAGCTTTCTTT	CASSFRGWGTEAFF
TRBV5-6	-	TRBJ2-7	TRBD2	TGTGCCAGCAGCGCGGGACTAGGTTCCTCCGAGCAGTACTTC	CASSAGLGSSEQYF
TRBV19	-	TRBJ2-1	TRBD2	TGTGCCAGTAGTATACAGCCGGGACTAGCGGGAGATTTCTTAGATGAGCAGTTCTTC	CASSIQPGLAGDFLDEQFF
TRBV6-5	-	TRBJ2-7	TRBD2	TGTGCCAGCAGTTACGGGGGGGGCGAGCAGTACTTC	CASSYGGGEQYF